These 3 T cell receptor beta chains were all obtained from the same sample, sequenced in a study of T cell responses to AZD1222 COVID-19 vaccine. Libraries were prepared by immunoSEQ multiplex PCR; TCRdb keeps only in-frame clonotypes and omits some of them. The sample shows 150,000 to 200,000 clones, around nine tenths of them seen only once. The sample was peripheral blood, taken 28 days after the second AZD1222 dose. These TCRs come from an adult who received the AZD1222 COVID-19 vaccine.

The rearrangement joins TRBV3-1 (or the pseudogene TRBV3-2) to TRBJ2-1; the D gene is possibly TRBD1 (6 bases). The CDR3 extends over 12 amino acids. CDR1 and CDR2 (germline): LGHDT, YNNKEL (reference sequence). V shed 4 bases and J shed 9 bases, with 10 bases lying between them. Written as DNA, the CDR3 is TGTGCCAGCAGCCCAGGGGCCGCTGAGCAGTTCTTC. It encodes CASSPGAAEQFF.

The genes are TRBV10-1 and TRBJ2-3, with 10 bases fitting TRBD1. From germline, CDR1 is WNHNN and CDR2 SYGVQD (reference sequence). The CDR3 extends over 16 amino acids. The V segment lost 0 bases and the J segment 2 bases; nucleotides outside the gene matches: 2. CDR3 protein: CASSESGQGLTDTQYF. For the CDR3, the DNA is TGCGCCAGCAGTGAGTCGGGACAGGGGCTCACAGATACGCAGTATTTT.

The rearrangement links TRBV5-1 to TRBJ2-5, with 7 nucleotides matching TRBD1. CDR1 is SGHRS and CDR2 is YFSETQ in the germline V gene. The CDR3 has 12 amino acids. After removal of 5 bases from V and 3 bases from J, the junction contained 1 base not matched to a gene. The CDR3 region is CASRQGEETQYF. The DNA for the CDR3 is TGCGCCAGCAGGCAGGGGGAAGAGACCCAGTACTTC.